One T cell receptor beta chain is described in this entry. The CDR3 runs to 18 residues. With V trimmed by 4 bases and J by 3 bases, 11 bases remained unmatched. Germline lookup yields CDR1 SGHNT and CDR2 YYREEE (reference sequence). The data originate from a study of blood T cell repertoires in COVID-19. About the research overall: The United States, Italy and Spain were the sources of the acute and convalescent COVID-19 samples. The cDNA or gDNA used as material had been derived from T cells, B-cell-depleted T cells, or PBMCs.

Original analysis: Cell counts per sample came from amplifying reference gene primers. TCRdb keeps only in-frame clones here, not all; method: immunoSEQ multiplex PCR. The V and J calls and clone size are taken from that table; D and trimming were inferred from the DNA. The data show hundreds of thousands of clones, approximately 80% seen once. This rearrangement joins TRBV5-4 to TRBJ2-6; 9 positions agree with TRBD1. The sequencing input was peripheral blood. This sequence originates from a woman of 80 years or more with acute or convalescent COVID-19. CDR3 DNA: TGTGCCAGCAGCCATCCGGGACAGGGTGTTGATGGGGCCAACGTCCTGACTTTC. Translating it yields CASSHPGQGVDGANVLTF.